The 23 T cell receptor beta chains below were found in one sample sequenced in a study of T cells in Graves' hyperthyroidism and ophthalmopathy. Template material for amplifying TCR beta CDR3 regions consisted of RNA transcripts. The TCR CDR3 was amplified in a first-round RT-PCR using the HTBI primer set. MiXCR was run by TCRdb on the multiplex PCR reads, yielding one entry per CDR3 protein. The table shows fewer than 400,000 distinct CDR3 sequences, with approximately 17% occurring only once. Sequencing input: blood. These receptors originate from a man aged 25-45 years with Graves' hyperthyroidism.

J is TRBJ2-1 and V is TRBV20-1; 7 bases fit TRBD2. The germline V gene has CDR1 DFQATT and CDR2 SNEGSKA (reference sequence). This CDR3 is 15 amino acids long. V was pared by 2 bases and J by 0 bases, with 4 bases of the junction left unmatched. The CDR3 spells CSARNLAASYNEQFF. The CDR3 DNA sequence: TGCAGTGCTAGAAACCTAGCGGCCTCCTACAATGAGCAGTTCTTC.

The V gene is TRBV3-1, the J gene TRBJ2-7, with D perhaps assigned TRBD1 or TRBD2 (7 bases each). This CDR3 spans 15 amino acids. The V end was cut by 4 bases, the J end by 2 bases, with 15 bases between. Germline values: CDR1 LGHDT, CDR2 YNNKEL (reference sequence). The chain's CDR3 is CASSLMGGGPYEQYF. In nucleotides, the CDR3 is TGTGCCAGCAGCCTTATGGGAGGGGGCCCCTACGAGCAGTACTTC.

This clonotype was detected ten times or more. V usage is TRBV28 and J usage is TRBJ2-7; 7 nucleotides match TRBD2. This CDR3 region has 13 residues. The germline CDR1 and CDR2 sequences are MDHEN and SYDVKM. V was pared by 7 bases and J by 2 bases, with 5 bases of the junction left unmatched. The CDR3 loop reads CASTGGGPYEQYF. CDR3 nucleotides: TGTGCCAGCACCGGGGGAGGGCCCTACGAGCAGTACTTC.

The chain is built from TRBV5-5 and TRBJ1-1; unclear D gene. CDR1 is SGHKS and CDR2 is YYEKEE in the germline V gene (reference sequence). Between the trimmed V and J ends, which lost 1 base and 6 bases, there was a span of 13 bases. The CDR3 is 14 amino acids. Written as DNA, the CDR3 is TGTGCCAGCAGCTTGCCCCAGCTCCTGCCTGAAGCTTTCTTT. Encoded protein: CASSLPQLLPEAFF.

This clonotype was detected only a few times. CDR3 region: CASSASDSGQPQHF. The CDR3 DNA is TGTGCCAGTAGTGCATCGGACAGCGGTCAGCCCCAGCATTTT. This sequence joins TRBV19 and TRBJ1-5, with D tentatively TRBD1 (6 bases). The CDR3 has 14 amino acids. Germline CDR1 reads LNHDA; CDR2 reads SQIVND (reference sequence). V shed 5 bases and J shed 6 bases, with 14 bases lying between them.

This clonotype was counted ten times or more. V is TRBV6-1 and J is TRBJ2-7, with D perhaps TRBD1 (6 bases). The CDR3 is made up of 15 amino acids. Germline V CDR1 and CDR2: MNHNS, SASEGT. Trimming took off 7 bases at V and 3 bases at J, with 19 bases between the two ends. CDR3 nucleotides: TGTGCCAGCATGAGTGGGGGCGCGAGCAACTACGAGCAGTACTTC. It translates to CASMSGGASNYEQYF.

Remarks on this clonotype: At one of its ends the junction is not consistent with the germline gene, which may arise from a read error. The chain uses TRBV9 and TRBJ2-5; either TRBD1 or TRBD2 may supply D (6 bases each). Germline loops: CDR1 SGDLS, CDR2 YYNGEE. The CDR3 loop spans 16 amino acids. The CDR3 region is CASNVNSGDIQETQYF. CDR3 nucleotide sequence: TGTGCCAGCAACGTAAATTCGGGGGACATACAAGAGACCCAGTACTTC.

This clonotype came up many times. V gene TRBV24-1 combines with J gene TRBJ2-1, with 8 bases lining up with TRBD2. The junction had 16 bases not matched to a gene; V was cut back by 1 base and J by 9 bases. CDR1 and CDR2 from the germline V gene are KGHDR and SFDVKD. CDR3 length: 18 amino acids. The CDR3 spells CATSDFARTSGFGGEQFF. In DNA form, the CDR3 reads TGTGCCACCAGTGATTTCGCGCGAACTAGCGGATTTGGGGGTGAGCAGTTCTTC.

This clonotype appeared a few times. The chain employs TRBV6-1 and TRBJ2-7; weak D call: TRBD2 (6 bases). This CDR3 has 13 residues. Germline V CDR1 and CDR2: MNHNS, SASEGT. Trimming took 6 bases from V and 3 from J, leaving 12 bases between them. CDR3 DNA sequence: TGTGCCAGCAGCCCGGGGAGGCTCTACGAGCAGTACTTC. This gives the protein CASSPGRLYEQYF.

This clonotype has at least ten counts. The chain links TRBV28 to TRBJ2-1, with D perhaps being TRBD1 or TRBD2 (5 bases each). The V and J ends lost 7 bases and 6 bases respectively, with 16 bases between them. The CDR3 is made up of 14 amino acids. CDR1 is MDHEN and CDR2 is SYDVKM in the germline V gene. CDR3 residues: CASTPLGPFNEQFF. As DNA, the CDR3 is TGTGCCAGCACCCCTCTGGGACCGTTCAATGAGCAGTTCTTC.

The chain employs TRBV29-1 and TRBJ2-7; D could derive from TRBD1 or TRBD2 (5 bases each). Germline lookup yields CDR1 SQVTM and CDR2 ANQGSEA. The V end was cut by 7 bases, the J end by 4 bases, with 14 bases between. The CDR3 is made up of 12 amino acids. The DNA of the CDR3 is TGCAGCGGGCAGGGAAGGAGGTACGAGCAGTACTTC. As protein: CSGQGRRYEQYF.

The sample holds many counts of this clonotype. This chain links TRBV6-1 with TRBJ1-1; D is uncertain. V lost 7 bases and J 0 bases, leaving 9 bases between the germline ends. The CDR3 contains 13 residues. The germline gives CDR1 MNHNS, CDR2 SASEGT. The CDR3 DNA sequence: TGTGCCAGCACGAGAGTACTGAACACTGAAGCTTTCTTT. Amino acid sequence: CASTRVLNTEAFF.

This clonotype was counted at least ten times. The chain links TRBV11-2 to TRBJ2-7; maybe TRBD1 (5 bases). V lost 5 bases and J 3 bases, leaving 14 bases between the germline ends. Germline assignment: CDR1 SGHAT and CDR2 FQNNGV. CDR3 size: 14 residues. The CDR3 DNA is TGTGCCAGCAGCCAAGAGGCAGGGTTCTACGAGCAGTACTTC. As protein: CASSQEAGFYEQYF.

The chain employs TRBV11-2 and TRBJ2-7; 7 nucleotides agree with TRBD2. The J call may be mistaken, given a closer DNA end match to TRBJ2-1. Germline CDR1 and CDR2: SGHAT and FQNNGV. CDR3 length equals 15 residues. This CDR3 is CASSTNRGSSNEQFF. CDR3 coding DNA: TGTGCCAGCAGCACGAACCGCGGGAGCTCCAATGAGCAGTTCTTC.

This clonotype was recorded at least ten times. This chain links TRBV27 with TRBJ1-2; the match to TRBD1 covers 7 bases. Per germline, CDR1 MNHEY and CDR2 SMNVEV (reference sequence). The CDR3 covers 14 residues. Trimming took 2 bases from V and 3 from J; bases not matched to a gene: 3. CDR3 sequence reads: CASSLIRGDYGYTF. The CDR3 DNA reads as TGTGCCAGCAGTTTAATCAGGGGGGACTATGGCTACACCTTC.

V is TRBV7-9 and J is TRBJ2-3, with 7 positions matching TRBD1. CDR1 is SEHNR and CDR2 is FQNEAQ in the germline V gene (reference sequence). CDR3 length equals 14 residues. Trimming removed 4 bases from V and 6 bases from J; junction bases left unmatched: 7. CDR3 loop: CASSWGQSGDTQYF. In nucleotides, the CDR3 is TGTGCCAGCAGCTGGGGACAGTCTGGGGATACGCAGTATTTT.

This clonotype was seen many times. The chain employs TRBV18 and TRBJ1-6, with 9 bases identical to TRBD1. V dropped 3 bases and J dropped 6; count of bases not matched to a gene: 3. From germline, CDR1 is KGHSH and CDR2 LQKENI. The CDR3 extends over 15 amino acids. This CDR3 is CASSPGQGVNSPLHF. The CDR3 bases are TGTGCCAGCTCACCGGGACAGGGTGTTAATTCACCCCTCCACTTT.

Notes on this clonotype: One junction end does not reproduce the germline sequence, and a read error may be involved. V is TRBV2 and J is TRBJ2-1, with 12 bases identical to TRBD2. This CDR3 contains 14 residues. The germline V gene has CDR1 SNHLY and CDR2 FYNNEI. Here the CDR3 DNA reads TGTGCCGGCAGTTTTCTAGCGGGAGGGTTCGAGCAGTTCTTC. Protein sequence: CAGSFLAGGFEQFF.

This clonotype was recorded a few times. This sequence joins TRBV15 and TRBJ1-2; 10 nucleotides align to TRBD1. Germline trimming cut 0 bases from V and 7 bases from J; bases unmatched to any gene: 20. The CDR3 consists of 20 residues. Germline CDR1 LNHNV, CDR2 YYDKDF (reference sequence). The CDR3 DNA sequence: TGTGCCACCAGCAGAGACCTGGACCCCGGGACAGGGGCCGCCAGGGGTGGCTACACCTTC. It translates to CATSRDLDPGTGAARGGYTF.

The chain links TRBV18 to TRBJ2-2, with 9 bases matching TRBD1. Germline CDR1 KGHSH, CDR2 LQKENI. The J segment lost 1 base and the V segment lost 3 bases, leaving 3 bases of the junction unmatched. This CDR3 spans 16 amino acids. CDR3 in amino acids: CASSPMGQGNTGELFF. The CDR3 DNA reads as TGTGCCAGCTCACCCATGGGACAGGGGAACACCGGGGAGCTGTTTTTT.

About this clonotype: One end of the junction is discordant with germline, which a read error may explain. The gene calls are TRBV2 and TRBJ2-5; TRBD1 agrees at 8 bases. Germline V gene sequence: CDR1 SNHLY, CDR2 FYNNEI. This CDR3 region has 15 residues. CDR3 nucleotides: TGTGCCAGCAGTGCTTCAGGGGGCGTCCAAGAGGCCCAGTACTTC. This translates into CASSASGGVQEAQYF. The full variable domain, its missing parts supplied by reference TRBV2 and TRBJ2-5, is EPEVTQTPSHQVTQMGQEVILRCVPISNHLYFYWYRQILGQKVEFLVSFYNNEISEKSEIFDDQFSVERPDGSNFTLKIRSTKLEDSAMYFCASSASGGVQEAQYFGPGTRLLVL.

This rearrangement joins TRBV11-2 to TRBJ2-3, with D tentatively TRBD2 (6 bases). The CDR3 has 15 amino acids. The germline V gene encodes CDR1 SGHAT and CDR2 FQNNGV. V was pared by 3 bases and J by 4 bases, with 14 bases between. DNA of the CDR3: TGTGCCAGCAGCTTGGAGGGAGTTGGCGCAGATACGCAGTATTTT. It translates to CASSLEGVGADTQYF.

The J gene is TRBJ2-4, the V gene TRBV7-2; D possibly corresponds to TRBD2 (5 bases). Germline CDR1 reads SGHTA; CDR2 reads FQGNSA. V lost 0 bases to trimming and J lost 7 bases, with 7 bases between them. The CDR3 totals 13 residues. The CDR3 protein is CASSLAPGNIQYF. As DNA, the CDR3 is TGTGCCAGCAGCTTAGCCCCGGGGAACATTCAGTACTTC.